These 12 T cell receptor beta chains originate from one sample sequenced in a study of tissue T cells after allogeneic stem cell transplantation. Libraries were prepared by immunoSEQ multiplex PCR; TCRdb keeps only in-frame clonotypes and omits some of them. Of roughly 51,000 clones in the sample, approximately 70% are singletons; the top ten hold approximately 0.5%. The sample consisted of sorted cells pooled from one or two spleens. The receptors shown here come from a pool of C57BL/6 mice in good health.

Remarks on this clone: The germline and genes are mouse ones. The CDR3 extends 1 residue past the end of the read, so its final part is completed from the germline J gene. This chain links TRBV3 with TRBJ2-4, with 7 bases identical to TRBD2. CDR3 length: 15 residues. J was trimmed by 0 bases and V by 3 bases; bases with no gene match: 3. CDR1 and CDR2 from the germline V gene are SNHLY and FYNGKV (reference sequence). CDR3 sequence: CASSFLGGSQNTLYF. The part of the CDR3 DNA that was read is TGTGCCAGCAGCTTCTTGGGGGGTAGTCAAAACACCTTGTAC.

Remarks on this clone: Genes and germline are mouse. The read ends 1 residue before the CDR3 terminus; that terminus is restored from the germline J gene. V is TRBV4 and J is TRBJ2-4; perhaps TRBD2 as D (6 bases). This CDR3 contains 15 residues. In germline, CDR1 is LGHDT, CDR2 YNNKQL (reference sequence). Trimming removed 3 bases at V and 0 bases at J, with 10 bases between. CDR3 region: CASSYHWDSQNTLYF. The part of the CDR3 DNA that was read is TGTGCCAGCAGCTATCACTGGGATAGTCAAAACACCTTGTAC.

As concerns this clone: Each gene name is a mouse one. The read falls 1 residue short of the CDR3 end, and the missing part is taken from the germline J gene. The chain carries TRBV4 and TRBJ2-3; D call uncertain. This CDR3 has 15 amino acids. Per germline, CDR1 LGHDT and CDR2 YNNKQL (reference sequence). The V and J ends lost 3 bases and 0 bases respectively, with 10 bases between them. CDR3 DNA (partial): TGTGCCAGCAGCTACCGGACGGCTAGTGCAGAAACGCTGTAT. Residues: CASSYRTASAETLY. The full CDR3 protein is CASSYRTASAETLYF.

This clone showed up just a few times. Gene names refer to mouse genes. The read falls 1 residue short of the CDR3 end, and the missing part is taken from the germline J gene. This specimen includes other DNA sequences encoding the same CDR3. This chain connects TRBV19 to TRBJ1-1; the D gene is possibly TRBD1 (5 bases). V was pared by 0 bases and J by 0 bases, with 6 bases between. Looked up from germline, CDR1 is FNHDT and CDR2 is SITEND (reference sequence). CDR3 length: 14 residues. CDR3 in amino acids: CASSIGGANTEVFF. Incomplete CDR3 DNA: TGTGCCAGCAGTATAGGGGGGGCAAACACAGAAGTCTTC. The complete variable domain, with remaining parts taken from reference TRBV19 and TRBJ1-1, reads GGIITQTPKFLIGQEGQKLTLKCQQNFNHDTMYWYRQDSGKGLRLIYYSITENDLQKGDLSEGYDASREKKSSFSLTVTSAQKNEMAVFLCASSIGGANTEVFFGKGTRLTVV.

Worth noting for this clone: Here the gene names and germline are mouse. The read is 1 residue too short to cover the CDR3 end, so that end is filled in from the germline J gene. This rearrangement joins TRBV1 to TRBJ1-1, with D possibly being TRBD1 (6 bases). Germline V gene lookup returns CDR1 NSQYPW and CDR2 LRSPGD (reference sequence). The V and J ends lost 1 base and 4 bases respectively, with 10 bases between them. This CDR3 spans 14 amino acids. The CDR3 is CTCSAVDRSTEVFF. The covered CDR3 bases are TGCACCTGCAGTGCAGTCGACAGGAGCACAGAAGTCTTC. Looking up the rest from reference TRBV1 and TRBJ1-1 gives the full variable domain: VTLLEQNPRWRLVPRGQAVNLRCILKNSQYPWMSWYQQDLQKQLQWLFTLRSPGDKEVKSLPGADYLATRVTDTELRLQVANMSQGRTLYCTCSAVDRSTEVFFGKGTRLTVV.

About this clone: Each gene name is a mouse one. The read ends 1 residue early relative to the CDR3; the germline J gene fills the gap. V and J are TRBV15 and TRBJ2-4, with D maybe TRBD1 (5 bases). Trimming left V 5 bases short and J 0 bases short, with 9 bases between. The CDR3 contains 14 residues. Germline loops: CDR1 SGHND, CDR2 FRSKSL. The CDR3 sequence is CASSLTASQNTLYF. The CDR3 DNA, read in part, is TGTGCCAGCAGTCTGACAGCTAGTCAAAACACCTTGTAC.

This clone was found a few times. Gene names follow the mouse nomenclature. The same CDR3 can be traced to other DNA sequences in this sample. The CDR3 sequence is CTCSADRGYEQYF. CDR3 DNA, as far as it was read: TGCACCTGCAGTGCAGATCGGGGGTATGAACAGTAC. V and J are TRBV1 and TRBJ2-7; perhaps D is TRBD1 or TRBD2 (5 bases each). The read ends 1 residue early relative to the CDR3; the germline J gene fills the gap. The CDR3 totals 13 residues. Germline V CDR1 and CDR2: NSQYPW, LRSPGD (reference sequence). Deletions cut 0 bases from V and 4 bases from J, with 7 bases between.

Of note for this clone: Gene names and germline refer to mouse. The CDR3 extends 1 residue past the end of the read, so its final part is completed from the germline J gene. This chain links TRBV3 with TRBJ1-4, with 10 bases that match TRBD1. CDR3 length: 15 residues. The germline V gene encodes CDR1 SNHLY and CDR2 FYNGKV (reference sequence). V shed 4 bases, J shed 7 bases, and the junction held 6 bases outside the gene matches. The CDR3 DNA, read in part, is TGTGCCAGCAGCTCCCCGGGACAGGGGACCGAAAGATTATTT. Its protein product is CASSSPGQGTERLF. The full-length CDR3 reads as CASSSPGQGTERLFF.

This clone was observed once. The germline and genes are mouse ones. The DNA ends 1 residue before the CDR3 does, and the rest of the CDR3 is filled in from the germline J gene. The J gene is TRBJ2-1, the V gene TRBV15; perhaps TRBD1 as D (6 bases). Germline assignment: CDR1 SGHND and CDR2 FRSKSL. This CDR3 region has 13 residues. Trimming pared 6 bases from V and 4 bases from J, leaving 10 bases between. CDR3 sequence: CASRPGQYAEQFF. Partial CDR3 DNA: TGTGCCAGCAGGCCGGGACAATATGCTGAGCAGTTC.

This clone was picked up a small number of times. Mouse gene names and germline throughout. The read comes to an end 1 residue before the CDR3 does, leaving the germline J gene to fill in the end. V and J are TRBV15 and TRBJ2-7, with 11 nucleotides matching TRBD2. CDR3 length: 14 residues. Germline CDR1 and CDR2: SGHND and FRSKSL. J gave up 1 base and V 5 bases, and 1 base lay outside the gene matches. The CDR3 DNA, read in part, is TGTGCCAGCAGTGGACTGGGGGGTTCCTATGAACAGTAC. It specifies CASSGLGGSYEQY. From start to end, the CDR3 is CASSGLGGSYEQYF.

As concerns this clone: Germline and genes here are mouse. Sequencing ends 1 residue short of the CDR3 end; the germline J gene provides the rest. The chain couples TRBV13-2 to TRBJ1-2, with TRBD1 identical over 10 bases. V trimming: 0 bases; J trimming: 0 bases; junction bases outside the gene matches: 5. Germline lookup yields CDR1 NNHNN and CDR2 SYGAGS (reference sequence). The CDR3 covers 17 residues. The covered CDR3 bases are TGTGCCAGCGGTGATGCAGGACAGGGGGGTGCAAACTCCGACTACACC. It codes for CASGDAGQGGANSDYT. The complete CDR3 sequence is CASGDAGQGGANSDYTF.

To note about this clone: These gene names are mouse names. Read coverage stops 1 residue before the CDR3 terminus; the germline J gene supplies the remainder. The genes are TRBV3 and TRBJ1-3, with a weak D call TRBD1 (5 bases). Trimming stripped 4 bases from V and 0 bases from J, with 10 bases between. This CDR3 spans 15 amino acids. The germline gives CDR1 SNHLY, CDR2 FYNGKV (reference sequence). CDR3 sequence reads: CASSWQGDSGNTLYF. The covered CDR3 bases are TGTGCCAGCAGCTGGCAGGGAGATTCTGGAAATACGCTCTAT.